The 19 T cell receptor beta chains reported below all come from one sample, sequenced in a study of spatial heterogeneity in lung cancer. Antigens for these TCRs are unknown. MiXCR was run by TCRdb on the 5' RACE reads, yielding one entry per CDR3 protein. Counted here are some 23,000 distinct CDR3 sequences, roughly 10% occurring once; the ten biggest clones make up over 7%. General study results and limits: Within tumors, counts of expanded alpha and beta TCRs tracked tumor mutation counts.

Time point meaning: sample taken at primary tumor resection. The sample consisted of lung tumor tissue, taken at surgery. These receptors all stem from a male donor with early-stage non-small cell lung cancer.

The chain combines TRBV7-9 with TRBJ2-5; TRBD1 is a possible D gene (7 bases). V was pared by 2 bases and J by 3 bases, with 16 bases between. The CDR3 has 16 residues. Per germline, CDR1 SEHNR and CDR2 FQNEAQ (reference sequence). CDR3 region: CASSLRTGWGEETQYF. CDR3 in DNA: TGTGCCAGCAGCTTACGGACAGGTTGGGGGGAAGAGACCCAGTACTTC.

This clonotype was counted many times. This chain connects TRBV11-3 to TRBJ2-1; D remains ambiguous. V dropped 1 base and J dropped 6 bases, with 7 bases sitting between them. Germline CDR1 SGHNT, CDR2 YENEEA. This CDR3 region has 13 residues. Here the CDR3 DNA reads TGTGCCAGCAGCTTAGGGCCCTCCAATGAGCAGTTCTTC. Amino acid sequence: CASSLGPSNEQFF. Filled out from reference TRBV11-3 and TRBJ2-1, the complete variable domain reads EAGVVQSPRYKIIEKKQPVAFWCNPISGHNTLYWYLQNLGQGPELLIRYENEEAVDDSQLPKDRFSAERLKGVDSTLKIQPAELGDSAVYLCASSLGPSNEQFFGPGTRLTVL.

This clonotype has a handful of counts. The V call is TRBV20-1, the J call TRBJ1-5; D is ambiguous. CDR3 length: 14 residues. The V and J ends lost 0 bases and 2 bases respectively, with 8 bases between them. Germline CDR1 reads DFQATT; CDR2 reads SNEGSKA (reference sequence). The CDR3 region is CSAREGKGNQPQHF. The CDR3 nucleotides are TGCAGTGCTAGAGAGGGTAAGGGCAATCAGCCCCAGCATTTT.

Ten or more counts support this clonotype. This chain uses TRBV10-3 with TRBJ1-1; the D gene is possibly TRBD1 (5 bases). V lost 4 bases, J lost 5 bases, and 14 bases lay in between. Germline CDR1 ENHRY, CDR2 SYGVKD. CDR3 length equals 14 residues. Here the CDR3 reads CAISGDAGRTEAFF. In DNA, the CDR3 is TGTGCCATCAGTGGGGACGCGGGAAGGACTGAAGCTTTCTTT.

The table lists this clonotype with many counts. This chain links TRBV28 with TRBJ2-2; 8 nucleotides agree with TRBD1. The V gene end was trimmed by 4 bases and the J gene end by 6 bases; junction bases not matched to a gene: 7. Germline V gives CDR1 MDHEN, CDR2 SYDVKM. The CDR3 is 15 residues long. CDR3 amino acids: CASSSGGRAAGELFF. CDR3 in DNA: TGTGCCAGCAGTTCAGGGGGCAGGGCAGCCGGGGAGCTGTTTTTT.

The table lists this clonotype with many counts. The chain recombines TRBV18 with TRBJ1-2; D is uncertain. The V gene lost 0 bases and the J gene lost 4 bases, with 9 bases spanning the gap. CDR3 length: 14 amino acids. The germline gives CDR1 KGHSH, CDR2 LQKENI. In DNA form, the CDR3 reads TGTGCCAGCTCACCACCGGCAGCGTCCTATGGCTACACCTTC. Its translation is CASSPPAASYGYTF.

This clonotype appeared a few times. The rearrangement joins TRBV11-1 to TRBJ2-1; possible D gene TRBD1, 5 bases. The CDR3 runs 13 residues. Trimming took 0 bases from V and 8 from J, leaving 8 bases between them. The germline V gene has CDR1 SGHAT and CDR2 FQDESV (reference sequence). CDR3 nucleotide sequence: TGTGCCAGCAGCTTAGCGTTAGGGGATGAGCAGTTCTTC. This gives the protein CASSLALGDEQFF. Looking up the rest from reference TRBV11-1 and TRBJ2-1 gives the full variable domain: EAEVAQSPRYKITEKSQAVAFWCDPISGHATLYWYRQILGQGPELLVQFQDESVVDDSQLPKDRFSAERLKGVDSTLKIQPAELGDSAMYLCASSLALGDEQFFGPGTRLTVL.

This clonotype was recorded many times. The chain joins TRBV12-3 or TRBV12-4 to TRBJ2-1; D is possibly TRBD2 (6 bases). This CDR3 comprises 16 residues. Trimming removed 6 bases at V and 10 bases at J, with 25 bases between. CDR3 protein: CASSFTGLLGNLEQFF. CDR3 nucleotide sequence: TGTGCCAGCAGCTTCACGGGACTCCTAGGAAATTTAGAGCAGTTCTTC.

The J gene is TRBJ2-2, the V gene TRBV2, with a weak D call TRBD1 (6 bases). CDR3 length equals 18 residues. CDR1 and CDR2 from the germline V gene are SNHLY and FYNNEI. V dropped 7 bases and J dropped 1 base, with 22 bases sitting between them. For the CDR3, the DNA is TGTGCCAGCAAGGTCAGGGGCAGTCATAGCCAGAACACCGGGGAGCTGTTTTTT. Protein product: CASKVRGSHSQNTGELFF. Combining the CDR3 with reference TRBV2 and TRBJ2-2 gives the whole variable domain EPEVTQTPSHQVTQMGQEVILRCVPISNHLYFYWYRQILGQKVEFLVSFYNNEISEKSEIFDDQFSVERPDGSNFTLKIRSTKLEDSAMYFCASKVRGSHSQNTGELFFGEGSRLTVL.

J is TRBJ2-1 and V is TRBV7-9, with 8 bases matching TRBD2. The V gene end was trimmed by 5 bases and the J gene end by 4 bases; junction bases not matched to a gene: 7. Germline CDR1 reads SEHNR; CDR2 reads FQNEAQ (reference sequence). This CDR3 region has 15 residues. The DNA of the CDR3 is TGTGCCAGCAGCCCAGCGGGAGTTTTATACAATGAGCAGTTCTTC. The encoded protein is CASSPAGVLYNEQFF.

This clonotype was detected a few times. The chain carries TRBV4-3 and TRBJ1-2; 9 bases are a match to TRBD1. The CDR3 runs to 15 residues. V shed 4 bases and J 3 bases; nucleotides not matched to a gene: 6. The germline V gene encodes CDR1 LGHNA and CDR2 YSLEER. CDR3 residues: CASSRAGQGYYGYTF. Here the CDR3 DNA reads TGCGCCAGCAGCCGGGCGGGACAGGGTTACTATGGCTACACCTTC.

The chain recombines TRBV2 with TRBJ2-7; 8 bases fit TRBD1. V trimming: 6 bases; J trimming: 7 bases; junction bases outside the gene matches: 8. The CDR3 spans 13 residues. In germline, CDR1 is SNHLY, CDR2 FYNNEI. CDR3 sequence: CASSVTGDKEQYF. In DNA form, the CDR3 reads TGTGCCAGCAGCGTGACAGGGGACAAAGAGCAGTACTTC.

The chain carries TRBV4-1 and TRBJ2-2, with 8 bases lining up with TRBD2. In germline, CDR1 is MGHRA, CDR2 YSYEKL. The CDR3 sequence is 15 residues long. Trimming took 3 bases from V and 4 from J; bases not matched to a gene: 4. The CDR3 protein is CASSQAAGGTGELFF. In nucleotides, the CDR3 is TGCGCCAGCAGCCAGGCCGCGGGGGGCACCGGGGAGCTGTTTTTT.

In this sample, this clonotype turned up many times. The rearrangement joins TRBV20-1 to TRBJ2-7, with 7 bases aligning to TRBD2. The V segment lost 6 bases and the J segment 2 bases; nucleotides outside the gene matches: 7. CDR1 and CDR2 from the germline V gene are DFQATT and SNEGSKA (reference sequence). CDR3 length: 13 amino acids. The CDR3 DNA is TGCAGTGCCGCGGCTAGCGGAACCTACGAGCAGTACTTC. Protein: CSAAASGTYEQYF.

In this sample, this clonotype turned up many times. V gene TRBV24-1 combines with J gene TRBJ2-5; no definite D call. CDR3 size: 16 residues. Germline loops: CDR1 KGHDR, CDR2 SFDVKD. Deletions cut 4 bases from V and 0 bases from J, with 14 bases between. CDR3 residues: CATSDLPGRDQETQYF. The CDR3 DNA follows: TGTGCCACCAGTGACCTCCCCGGACGGGACCAAGAGACCCAGTACTTC.

The rearrangement joins TRBV4-3 to TRBJ2-3; D is unclear. The CDR3 has 16 residues. V dropped 0 bases and J dropped 0 bases, with 10 bases sitting between them. CDR1 LGHNA and CDR2 YSLEER come from the germline V gene. The CDR3, as DNA: TGCGCCAGCAGCCAAGATCGGCAGGAAAGCACAGATACGCAGTATTTT. This codes for CASSQDRQESTDTQYF.

This clonotype was counted a few times. The V call is TRBV7-3, the J call TRBJ2-1; 7 bases agree with TRBD2. This CDR3 comprises 14 residues. Germline V gene data show CDR1 as SGHTA and CDR2 as FQGTGA. V lost 4 bases and J lost 6; bases outside the gene matches: 6. The CDR3 region has the DNA TGTGCCAGCAGCTGGACTAGTAATTCCAATGAGCAGTTCTTC. Protein: CASSWTSNSNEQFF.

In its sample, this clonotype was seen many times. This chain links TRBV12-3 or TRBV12-4 with TRBJ2-1, with TRBD2 matching 13 bases. The V and J ends lost 5 bases and 4 bases, in that order; junction bases with no gene match: 5. The CDR3 contains 16 residues. CDR3 residues: CASSRRTSGRYNEQFF. As DNA, the CDR3 is TGTGCCAGCAGTCGACGGACTAGCGGGAGATACAATGAGCAGTTCTTC.

This clonotype is judged medium-sized. This rearrangement joins TRBV28 to TRBJ2-7, with 7 positions matching TRBD2. Germline loops: CDR1 MDHEN, CDR2 SYDVKM. The CDR3 length is 12 residues. Germline trimming cut 8 bases from V and 3 bases from J; bases unmatched to any gene: 4. The CDR3 loop is CASGGGIYEQYF. The CDR3 bases are TGTGCCAGCGGCGGGGGAATCTACGAGCAGTACTTC. Drawing the rest from reference TRBV28 and TRBJ2-7, the complete variable domain is DVKVTQSSRYLVKRTGEKVFLECVQDMDHENMFWYRQDPGLGLRLIYFSYDVKMKEKGDIPEGYSVSREKKERFSLILESASTNQTSMYLCASGGGIYEQYFGPGTRLTVT.